These 22 T cell receptor beta chains originate from one sample sequenced in a study of T cell responses to AZD1222 COVID-19 vaccine. Sequenced by immunoSEQ multiplex PCR; TCRdb stores in-frame clones only, minus some. This table holds some 130,000 clones, 89% found once. Sequences were derived from peripheral blood, sampled on day 0 of AZD1222 vaccination. Receptor source: an adult in good health.

This clone was recorded once. The chain is built from TRBV7-3 and TRBJ2-3; D possibly corresponds to TRBD2 (5 bases). V was pared by 4 bases and J by 5 bases, with 13 bases between. The germline V gene encodes CDR1 SGHTA and CDR2 FQGTGA. CDR3 size: 14 residues. The CDR3 region is CASSSSGRIDTQYF. As DNA, the CDR3 is TGTGCCAGCAGCTCGAGCGGACGGATAGATACGCAGTATTTT.

J is TRBJ2-7 and V is TRBV6-2 or TRBV6-3; D unresolved. The V and J ends lost 4 bases and 2 bases respectively, with 12 bases between them. CDR3 length: 14 residues. Germline V CDR1 and CDR2: MNHEY, SVGEGT. Here the CDR3 reads CASSSTPGTYEQYF. DNA for the CDR3: TGTGCCAGCAGTTCCACCCCTGGGACCTACGAGCAGTACTTC.

The genes are TRBV29-1 and TRBJ2-3; 8 bases are a match to TRBD1. The CDR3 loop spans 11 amino acids. Per germline, CDR1 SQVTM and CDR2 ANQGSEA. This CDR3 is CSGQGFDTQYF. The CDR3 DNA reads as TGCAGTGGACAGGGCTTTGATACGCAGTATTTT.

V usage is TRBV6-5 and J usage is TRBJ1-2, with D possibly being TRBD1 (6 bases). The CDR3 has 13 residues. V was clipped by 9 bases and J by 2 bases, with 13 bases between them. Germline V gives CDR1 MNHEY, CDR2 SVGAGI. Here the CDR3 reads CASGERGNYGYTF. CDR3 nucleotides: TGTGCCAGTGGGGAAAGGGGGAACTATGGCTACACCTTC.

The gene calls are TRBV6-5 and TRBJ1-3; a weak D match, TRBD1 (5 bases). The CDR3 totals 14 residues. Germline-derived CDR1 and CDR2 are MNHEY and SVGAGI. V shed 6 bases and J shed 0 bases, with 9 bases lying between them. DNA for the CDR3: TGTGCCAGCAGCCGACAGAGCTCTGGAAACACCATATATTTT. Translation gives CASSRQSSGNTIYF.

The rearrangement links TRBV6-1 to TRBJ1-5, with D perhaps TRBD1 (6 bases). The CDR3 spans 19 residues. Germline CDR1 MNHNS, CDR2 SASEGT. Between the trimmed V and J ends, which lost 0 bases and 2 bases, there was a span of 20 bases. CDR3 nucleotides: TGTGCCAGCAGTGAAGCTTCTTACAGGGTCGGGATGGGCAATCAGCCCCAGCATTTT. Its translation: CASSEASYRVGMGNQPQHF.

The sample holds a few counts of this clone. This chain links TRBV7-8 with TRBJ1-1; D gene ambiguous. The CDR3 loop spans 14 amino acids. The V end was cut by 1 base, the J end by 1 base, with 7 bases between. The germline V gene has CDR1 SGHVS and CDR2 FQNEAQ. The CDR3 spells CASSLERENTEAFF. The CDR3 DNA reads TGTGCCAGCAGCTTAGAGAGGGAGAACACTGAAGCTTTCTTT.

This chain joins TRBV27 and TRBJ2-3; 8 bases fit TRBD1. The CDR3 consists of 20 residues. The germline V gene has CDR1 MNHEY and CDR2 SMNVEV (reference sequence). V dropped 4 bases and J dropped 6; count of bases not matched to a gene: 24. This CDR3 reads CASSSHQVTGQVPSGDTQYF. In nucleotides, the CDR3 is TGTGCCAGCAGTTCCCACCAAGTGACGGGACAGGTCCCCTCCGGGGATACGCAGTATTTT.

The V and J genes are TRBV5-6 and TRBJ1-5, with D possibly being TRBD1 (5 bases). CDR1 and CDR2 (germline): SGHDT, YYEEEE. Trimming took 0 bases from V and 0 from J, leaving 7 bases between them. This CDR3 is 15 amino acids long. CDR3 DNA sequence: TGTGCCAGCAGCTTGGGGACACCTAGCAATCAGCCCCAGCATTTT. It codes for CASSLGTPSNQPQHF. The full variable domain, with the rest looked up from reference TRBV5-6 and TRBJ1-5, is DAGVTQSPTHLIKTRGQQVTLRCSPKSGHDTVSWYQQALGQGPQFIFQYYEEEERQRGNFPDRFSGHQFPNYSSELNVNALLLGDSALYLCASSLGTPSNQPQHFGDGTRLSIL.

The chain uses TRBV30 and TRBJ1-3, with D possibly matching TRBD1 (6 bases). This CDR3 is built from 16 residues. The germline V gene has CDR1 GTSNPN and CDR2 SVGIG (reference sequence). Trimming shortened V by 1 base and J by 2 bases, and 15 bases separated the two germline ends. CDR3 protein: CAWSALGQPTGNTIYF. In DNA, the CDR3 is TGTGCCTGGAGTGCGCTAGGACAGCCGACTGGAAACACCATATATTTT.

V and J are TRBV7-9 and TRBJ1-4; no clear D. CDR1 is SEHNR, CDR2 FQNEAQ, per germline (reference sequence). CDR3 size: 15 residues. V dropped 1 base and J dropped 3 bases, with 9 bases sitting between them. Here the CDR3 DNA reads TGTGCCAGCAGCTTAGTTGACCGGGCTAATGAAAAACTGTTTTTT. It translates to CASSLVDRANEKLFF. Drawing the rest from reference TRBV7-9 and TRBJ1-4, the complete variable domain is DTGVSQNPRHKITKRGQNVTFRCDPISEHNRLYWYRQTLGQGPEFLTYFQNEAQLEKSRLLSDRFSAERPKGSFSTLEIQRTEQGDSAMYLCASSLVDRANEKLFFGSGTQLSVL.

The chain links TRBV6-5 to TRBJ1-2, with TRBD1 as a possible D gene (6 bases). Trimming stripped 5 bases from V and 2 bases from J, with 15 bases between. The CDR3 runs 15 residues. Germline V gene lookup returns CDR1 MNHEY and CDR2 SVGAGI. Here the CDR3 reads CASSPAAQGNYGYTF. CDR3 nucleotides: TGTGCCAGCAGTCCCGCCGCGCAGGGGAACTATGGCTACACCTTC.

This chain uses TRBV7-2 with TRBJ2-3; TRBD2 aligns across 7 bases. Unmatched junction bases numbered 9, after V lost 7 bases and J lost 5 bases. This CDR3 has 14 residues. Per germline, CDR1 SGHTA and CDR2 FQGNSA. CDR3: CASTGLGLGDTQYF. Written as DNA, the CDR3 is TGTGCCAGCACAGGACTAGGGCTAGGAGATACGCAGTATTTT. The full variable domain, completed using reference TRBV7-2 and TRBJ2-3, is GAGVSQSPSNKVTEKGKDVELRCDPISGHTALYWYRQSLGQGLEFLIYFQGNSAPDKSGLPSDRFSAERTGGSVSTLTIQRTQQEDSAVYLCASTGLGLGDTQYFGPGTRLTVL.

The genes are TRBV18 and TRBJ1-1; 8 nucleotides align to TRBD1. The V gene's germline CDR1 is KGHSH and CDR2 LQKENI. V was clipped by 2 bases and J by 7 bases; unmatched bases: 6. CDR3 size: 14 residues. The CDR3 bases are TGTGCCAGCTCACCATACAGGGGGACGTATGAAGCTTTCTTT. Translating it yields CASSPYRGTYEAFF.

In its sample, this clone was seen a few times. The rearrangement uses TRBV7-9 and TRBJ2-3; 7 nucleotides line up with TRBD2. Looked up from germline, CDR1 is SEHNR and CDR2 is FQNEAQ (reference sequence). The CDR3 covers 15 residues. Germline trimming cut 5 bases from V and 0 bases from J; bases unmatched to any gene: 5. Here the CDR3 DNA reads TGTGCCAGCAGCCCTAGCGGATCTAGCACAGATACGCAGTATTTT. The encoded protein is CASSPSGSSTDTQYF.

This clone was seen more than once but under ten times. The chain carries TRBV5-4 and TRBJ1-2, with D perhaps TRBD1 (5 bases). The CDR3 loop spans 13 amino acids. Trimming left V 3 bases short and J 7 bases short, with 13 bases between. In germline, CDR1 is SGHNT, CDR2 YYREEE (reference sequence). CDR3 bases: TGTGCCAGCAGCTCCTTAGACAGAGCTGGCTACACCTTC. Protein sequence: CASSSLDRAGYTF.

This chain links TRBV11-1 with TRBJ1-2; possible D gene TRBD1, 5 bases. Deletions cut 5 bases from V and 3 bases from J, with 19 bases between. The CDR3 sequence is 16 residues long. The germline CDR1 and CDR2 sequences are SGHAT and FQDESV (reference sequence). DNA for the CDR3: TGTGCCAGCAGCCCCTTCGCAGGGCAGGAGGACTATGGCTACACCTTC. It specifies CASSPFAGQEDYGYTF.

The chain carries TRBV18 and TRBJ1-1; D remains ambiguous. CDR1 is KGHSH, CDR2 LQKENI, per germline. The length of the CDR3 is 14 residues. The V and J ends lost 3 bases and 1 base respectively, with 9 bases between them. In DNA form, the CDR3 reads TGTGCCAGCTCACCCTCAGCAGCGAACACTGAAGCTTTCTTT. Protein product: CASSPSAANTEAFF.

This chain connects TRBV5-4 to TRBJ2-1; 7 bases line up with TRBD1. The V and J ends lost 0 bases and 8 bases, in that order; junction bases with no gene match: 8. Germline V CDR1 and CDR2: SGHNT, YYREEE (reference sequence). This CDR3 is built from 15 residues. CDR3 residues: CASSLDDRVSYEQFF. DNA for the CDR3: TGTGCCAGCAGCTTGGATGACAGGGTCTCATATGAGCAGTTCTTC.

The CDR3 DNA reads as TGTGCCACCAGCAGAGATCAAGTTTATCAGCCCCAGCATTTT. Translating gives CATSRDQVYQPQHF. V usage is TRBV15 and J usage is TRBJ1-5, with no clear D. The CDR3 sequence is 14 residues long. Germline V gene data show CDR1 as LNHNV and CDR2 as YYDKDF (reference sequence). The ends were cut back, 0 bases at V and 5 bases at J, with 8 bases in the middle.

The V call is TRBV6-1, the J call TRBJ2-1; possible D gene TRBD1, 6 bases. V was pared by 4 bases and J by 7 bases, with 20 bases between. The germline V gene encodes CDR1 MNHNS and CDR2 SASEGT. The CDR3 is 16 residues long. CDR3 sequence: CASSVWEWGTQNEQFF. The CDR3 DNA reads as TGTGCCAGCAGTGTTTGGGAGTGGGGGACACAAAATGAGCAGTTCTTC.

This CDR3 is CAWSRDRGQDQPQHF. CDR3 nucleotide sequence: TGTGCCTGGAGTAGAGACAGGGGGCAGGATCAGCCCCAGCATTTT. The V and J genes are TRBV30 and TRBJ1-5; 10 nucleotides align to TRBD1. Germline values: CDR1 GTSNPN, CDR2 SVGIG (reference sequence). Losses at the gene ends were 2 bases for V and 5 bases for J; bases not matched to a gene: 6. This CDR3 contains 15 residues.